Each of the 22 T cell receptor beta chains below was sequenced from the same sample in a study of T cells in Graves' hyperthyroidism and ophthalmopathy (dated by TCRdb to about 2019). To prepare the library, multiplex PCR was applied. Sequencing took place on an Illumina HiSeq 2000. The TCR beta CDR3 regions were amplified from RNA transcripts. For the first round of RT-PCR on the TCR CDR3, the HTBI primer set was used together with the Qiagen OneStep RT-PCR kit. Through fastp at Q25 and MiXCR, TCRdb rebuilt clones from the public reads, retaining in-frame beta chains. Duplicate CDR3 protein sequences are folded into a single record with the most common DNA and genes. Counted in this sample were 660,000 or so distinct CDR3 sequences; around 21% of them appeared once. The top ten hold approximately 30% of the sample. Material for sequencing was blood. Source of these receptors: a man under 40 with Graves' ophthalmopathy.

Many counts were recorded for this clonotype. J is TRBJ2-1 and V is TRBV12-3 or TRBV12-4; D gene uncertain. With 8 bases removed from V and 6 bases from J, the gap between germline ends came to 11 bases. The CDR3 spans 12 residues. CDR3 amino acids: CASGVVGNEQFF. CDR3 nucleotide sequence: TGTGCCAGCGGCGTAGTGGGCAATGAGCAGTTCTTC.

The V and J genes are TRBV30 and TRBJ2-1, with no clear D. There are 12 residues in the CDR3. Per the germline V gene, CDR1 is GTSNPN and CDR2 is SVGIG (reference sequence). V was trimmed by 3 bases and J by 1 base, leaving 4 bases between them. CDR3 protein: CAWSISYNEQFF. Written as DNA, the CDR3 is TGTGCCTGGAGCATATCCTACAATGAGCAGTTCTTC.

The V call is TRBV25-1, the J call TRBJ2-7; 11 nucleotides agree with TRBD2. CDR3 size: 13 residues. The V gene end was trimmed by 4 bases and the J gene end by 5 bases; junction bases not matched to a gene: 1. Germline CDR1 and CDR2: MGHDK and SYGVNS. The CDR3 sequence: CASSALAGDEQYF. CDR3 DNA sequence: TGTGCCAGCAGTGCACTAGCGGGAGACGAGCAGTACTTC.

The genes are TRBV4-1 and TRBJ2-2, with 7 bases that match TRBD1. The CDR3 runs to 15 residues. From germline, CDR1 is MGHRA and CDR2 YSYEKL. V shed 3 bases, J shed 1 base, and the junction held 2 bases outside the gene matches. CDR3 sequence: CASSHWTGNTGELFF. The CDR3 nucleotides read TGCGCCAGCAGCCACTGGACAGGGAACACCGGGGAGCTGTTTTTT.

This clonotype was observed many times. V is TRBV11-2 and J is TRBJ2-5; D is unclear. Trimming took 3 bases from V and 0 from J, leaving 8 bases between them. CDR1 SGHAT and CDR2 FQNNGV come from the germline V gene. The CDR3 spans 14 residues. The CDR3 DNA reads TGTGCCAGCAGCTTTGAAAAGTACCAAGAGACCCAGTACTTC. It is translated as CASSFEKYQETQYF.

This chain uses TRBV20-1 with TRBJ1-6; 8 bases are a match to TRBD1. Germline values: CDR1 DFQATT, CDR2 SNEGSKA (reference sequence). V was clipped by 1 base and J by 7 bases; unmatched bases: 9. The CDR3 totals 16 residues. The CDR3 DNA follows: TGCAGTGCTAGAGGAGACAGGGGAGGAGGAAATTCACCCCTCCACTTT. It translates to CSARGDRGGGNSPLHF.

This clonotype was found a few times. This chain joins TRBV28 and TRBJ1-6; 12 positions match TRBD1. Germline values: CDR1 MDHEN, CDR2 SYDVKM. The CDR3 spans 15 residues. V was pared by 6 bases and J by 9 bases, with 6 bases of the junction left unmatched. The CDR3 sequence is CASRAGTGGGSPLHF. The CDR3 nucleotides read TGTGCCAGCAGGGCCGGGACAGGGGGCGGTTCACCCCTCCACTTT.

Only a few counts were recorded for this clonotype. The rearrangement uses TRBV20-1 and TRBJ2-1, with D unclear. Trimming took off 6 bases at V and 2 bases at J, with 20 bases between the two ends. Germline CDR1 and CDR2: DFQATT and SNEGSKA (reference sequence). The length of the CDR3 is 16 residues. The CDR3: CSARRRGESTYNEQFF. In DNA, the CDR3 is TGCAGTGCCCGAAGGCGCGGAGAGTCGACCTACAATGAGCAGTTCTTC.

The V and J genes are TRBV30 and TRBJ1-5, with 7 nucleotides matching TRBD1. Germline lookup yields CDR1 GTSNPN and CDR2 SVGIG (reference sequence). This CDR3 has 15 amino acids. After removal of 2 bases from V and 3 bases from J, the junction contained 7 bases not matched to a gene. CDR3 nucleotides: TGTGCCTGGAGTTCCGCTACAGGGGTCAATCAGCCCCAGCATTTT. Translated: CAWSSATGVNQPQHF. Based on the CDR3 plus reference TRBV30 and TRBJ1-5, the full variable domain is SQTIHQWPATLVQPVGSPLSLECTVEGTSNPNLYWYRQAAGRGLQLLFYSVGIGQISSEVPQNLSASRPQDRQFILSSKKLLLSDSGFYLCAWSSATGVNQPQHFGDGTRLSIL.

This clonotype was detected many times. This rearrangement joins TRBV6-2 or TRBV6-3 to TRBJ2-7, with D tentatively TRBD2 (5 bases). Germline V gives CDR1 MNHEY, CDR2 SVGEGT. V was cut by 4 bases and J by 7 bases, with 11 bases left in between. The CDR3 contains 12 residues. CDR3 in amino acids: CASSWRKSEQYF. CDR3 nucleotide sequence: TGTGCCAGCAGTTGGAGGAAGTCGGAGCAGTACTTC.

This clonotype was seen many times. This sequence joins TRBV6-1 and TRBJ2-1; tentative D call: TRBD1 (5 bases). V was shortened by 6 bases and J by 6 bases, with 18 bases between the two germline ends. CDR1 and CDR2 from the germline V gene are MNHNS and SASEGT. The CDR3 runs 15 residues. This CDR3 is CASSLGAHSPNEQFF. The CDR3 DNA follows: TGTGCCAGCAGCCTTGGGGCTCACTCCCCCAATGAGCAGTTCTTC.

The chain is built from TRBV28 and TRBJ2-7, with D possibly TRBD1 on 6 matching bases. The CDR3 has 15 residues. CDR1 is MDHEN and CDR2 is SYDVKM in the germline V gene. Trimming took off 5 bases at V and 6 bases at J, with 20 bases between the two ends. In nucleotides, the CDR3 is TGTGCCAGCAGTCGGCGTTCCGGGACAAAGGGCGAGCAGTACTTC. Residues: CASSRRSGTKGEQYF.

The chain recombines TRBV19 with TRBJ2-3; D unresolved. CDR3 length: 13 residues. With 5 bases removed from V and 7 bases from J, the gap between germline ends came to 13 bases. Germline V gives CDR1 LNHDA, CDR2 SQIVND (reference sequence). CDR3 nucleotides: TGTGCCAGTAGTCCCCGGGCCTTCAATACGCAGTATTTT. This encodes CASSPRAFNTQYF.

This clonotype was recorded many times. The gene calls are TRBV20-1 and TRBJ1-5; 7 nucleotides line up with TRBD1. The CDR3 runs to 14 residues. V was clipped by 3 bases and J by 3 bases; unmatched bases: 5. The germline gives CDR1 DFQATT, CDR2 SNEGSKA (reference sequence). The CDR3 protein is CSASRGVDNQPQHF. CDR3 nucleotides: TGCAGTGCTAGCAGGGGGGTAGACAATCAGCCCCAGCATTTT.

This clonotype has a count of ten or more. The chain recombines TRBV12-3 or TRBV12-4 with TRBJ2-3; no clear D. The CDR3 sequence is 13 residues long. V was trimmed by 2 bases and J by 3 bases, leaving 6 bases between them. DNA of the CDR3: TGTGCCAGCAGTTTATGGGAAACAGATACGCAGTATTTT. This translates into CASSLWETDTQYF.

The chain recombines TRBV20-1 with TRBJ1-2, with 10 bases identical to TRBD1. Germline V CDR1 and CDR2: DFQATT, SNEGSKA (reference sequence). With 5 bases clipped from V and 4 bases from J, the junction kept 7 bases outside the gene matches. CDR3 size: 14 residues. DNA of the CDR3: TGCAGTGCTGTGCCGGGACAGGGGTTCTATGGCTACACCTTC. Protein product: CSAVPGQGFYGYTF.

This clonotype was picked up many times. The gene calls are TRBV12-3 or TRBV12-4 and TRBJ1-1; D remains unclear. This CDR3 contains 14 residues. Trimming stripped 3 bases from V and 5 bases from J, with 13 bases between. The CDR3 nucleotides are TGTGCCAGCAGTTTCGGAATCATAGGGACTGAAGCTTTCTTT. As protein: CASSFGIIGTEAFF.

The chain employs TRBV27 and TRBJ2-7; D may match TRBD1 or TRBD2 (5 bases each). Germline V gene sequence: CDR1 MNHEY, CDR2 SMNVEV (reference sequence). The CDR3 covers 18 residues. V was pared by 8 bases and J by 7 bases, with 33 bases between. The CDR3: CASLKRRSRVRSLREQYF. DNA for the CDR3: TGTGCCAGCCTTAAGCGGCGGTCCAGGGTTCGATCGTTGAGGGAGCAGTACTTC.

This clonotype was seen only a few times. The gene calls are TRBV5-1 and TRBJ2-5; 7 nucleotides agree with TRBD2. Trimming removed 7 bases from V and 4 bases from J; junction bases left unmatched: 10. Per germline, CDR1 SGHRS and CDR2 YFSETQ. The CDR3 sequence is 14 residues long. CDR3 protein: CASREAGPRETQYF. The DNA of the CDR3 is TGCGCCAGCCGGGAGGCAGGGCCGAGAGAGACCCAGTACTTC. The full variable domain, rest sourced from reference TRBV5-1 and TRBJ2-5, is KAGVTQTPRYLIKTRGQQVTLSCSPISGHRSVSWYQQTPGQGLQFLFEYFSETQRNKGNFPGRFSGRQFSNSRSEMNVSTLELGDSALYLCASREAGPRETQYFGPGTRLLVL.

V is TRBV6-5 and J is TRBJ1-5; D is unresolved. CDR3 length: 14 residues. V shed 2 bases and J shed 2 bases, with 7 bases lying between them. Germline V gives CDR1 MNHEY, CDR2 SVGAGI. CDR3: CASSYGPGNQPQHF. The CDR3 bases are TGTGCCAGCAGTTACGGGCCGGGCAATCAGCCCCAGCATTTT.

Only a few counts were recorded for this clonotype. J is TRBJ2-7 and V is TRBV7-9, with 7 positions matching TRBD1. The CDR3 length is 19 residues. From germline, CDR1 is SEHNR and CDR2 FQNEAQ (reference sequence). With V trimmed by 4 bases and J by 2 bases, 20 bases remained unmatched. The CDR3 here is CASSSFRMHGTEITYEQYF. The CDR3 DNA reads TGTGCCAGCAGCTCGTTTAGGATGCACGGGACAGAAATAACCTACGAGCAGTACTTC.

A few counts support this clonotype. The V call is TRBV6-5, the J call TRBJ2-5; 8 nucleotides match TRBD1. V shed 2 bases and J 4 bases; nucleotides not matched to a gene: 9. Per the germline V gene, CDR1 is MNHEY and CDR2 is SVGAGI. CDR3 length: 16 residues. The CDR3 protein is CASSYRNIDRGETQYF. The CDR3 DNA sequence: TGTGCCAGCAGTTACCGAAATATCGACAGGGGAGAGACCCAGTACTTC.